This T cell receptor (beta chain) was captured by sequencing in a study of blood T cell repertoires in COVID-19. Study background: From the United States, Italy and Spain came samples of acute and convalescent COVID-19. T cells, B-cell-depleted T cells, or PBMCs supplied cDNA or gDNA.

V trimming: 2 bases; J trimming: 10 bases; junction bases outside the gene matches: 6. The V gene's germline CDR1 is SGHTA and CDR2 FQGNSA. The CDR3 consists of 13 residues. Methods used by the authors: Nucleated cell number was recorded as an estimate derived from reference gene primer amplification. Generated by immunoSEQ multiplex PCR, the TCRdb table keeps only in-frame clones and is missing some. The V and J calls and clone size come from that table; D and trimming were worked out from the DNA. The sample has tens of thousands of clones, around four fifths seen once; the top ten hold around 35%.

Sequenced: peripheral blood. The rearrangement links TRBV7-2 to TRBJ1-1; 8 nucleotides line up with TRBD1. This sequence was found in a man aged 70 or older with acute or convalescent COVID-19. CDR3 DNA: TGTGCCAGCAGCTTAAGGGTTGGACAGGGAGCTTTCTTT. Its protein is CASSLRVGQGAFF.